This T cell receptor beta chain was identified in a study of shared clonotypes between healthy human individuals. Germline V gene data show CDR1 as SNHLY and CDR2 as FYNNEI. The CDR3 covers 13 residues. The germline V and J ends were trimmed by 4 bases and 2 bases, with 9 bases remaining between them. Here immunoSEQ multiplex PCR was the method, and the copy in TCRdb shows in-frame clones only, minus some. Of some 1.4 million clones in the sample, roughly 96% were seen once. The material sequenced was naive CD4+ T cells sorted from blood. Indicated subset: CD45RA+ positively selected. This TCR was recovered from a man aged 25-40 years in good health. This chain joins TRBV2 and TRBJ2-7; D not certain. The CDR3 loop is CASSGRTPYEQYF. CDR3 sequence (DNA): TGTGCCAGCAGTGGGCGGACCCCCTACGAGCAGTACTTC.